One and the same sample provided the 27 T cell receptor beta chains below, sequenced in a study of OX40 agonist ivuxolimab in advanced cancers. The protocol was immunoSEQ multiplex PCR, while the TCRdb copy is restricted to in-frame clones and leaves out a portion. The data show roughly 26,000 clones, roughly 86% seen once. Material: CD4+ or CD8+ T cells sorted from blood, obtained in a trial of the OX40 agonist ivuxolimab. These receptors were collected from an adult with an advanced solid tumor such as melanoma, head and neck, liver or kidney cancer.

The genes are TRBV10-3 and TRBJ2-7; 12 nucleotides align to TRBD2. V was clipped by 7 bases and J by 6 bases; unmatched bases: 4. The CDR3 length is 13 residues. Germline V gene lookup returns CDR1 ENHRY and CDR2 SYGVKD. As DNA, the CDR3 is TGTGCCATCACTAGCGGGGGGGCAGGCGAGCAGTACTTC. Its protein product is CAITSGGAGEQYF.

The V call is TRBV5-1, the J call TRBJ1-1; 9 bases are a match to TRBD1. Germline assignment: CDR1 SGHRS and CDR2 YFSETQ. The V and J ends lost 7 bases and 4 bases, in that order; junction bases with no gene match: 5. There are 13 residues in the CDR3. The CDR3: CASRGQGATEAFF. CDR3 in DNA: TGCGCCAGCCGGGGACAGGGAGCCACTGAAGCTTTCTTT.

CDR3 amino acids: CASSKWDTEAFF. Written as DNA, the CDR3 is TGTGCCAGCAGCAAATGGGACACTGAAGCTTTCTTT. This sequence joins TRBV7-8 and TRBJ1-1; no firm D call. Germline CDR1 reads SGHVS; CDR2 reads FQNEAQ. The CDR3 totals 12 residues. Trimming stripped 5 bases from V and 3 bases from J, with 7 bases between.

The gene calls are TRBV27 and TRBJ2-2, with D unclear. The CDR3 extends over 14 amino acids. Trimming took off 2 bases at V and 0 bases at J, with 4 bases between the two ends. Germline-derived CDR1 and CDR2 are MNHEY and SMNVEV (reference sequence). The CDR3 region is CASSLVSNTGELFF. The CDR3 coding sequence is TGTGCCAGCAGTTTAGTGTCGAACACCGGGGAGCTGTTTTTT.

The CDR3 DNA sequence: TGTGCCAGCAGCTCGGGACTAGCGGGACTCGAGCAGTACTTC. It codes for CASSSGLAGLEQYF. The chain uses TRBV9 and TRBJ2-7, with 13 bases fitting TRBD2. J lost 6 bases, V lost 4 bases, and 4 bases had no gene match. Germline lookup yields CDR1 SGDLS and CDR2 YYNGEE. The CDR3 is 14 residues long.

The chain joins TRBV5-5 to TRBJ2-1; no firm D call. The CDR3 runs 13 residues. Deletions cut 1 base from V and 3 bases from J, with 5 bases between. Germline loops: CDR1 SGHKS, CDR2 YYEKEE (reference sequence). The CDR3 spells CASSLYLYNEQFF. In DNA, the CDR3 is TGTGCCAGCAGCTTGTACCTCTACAATGAGCAGTTCTTC. Together with reference TRBV5-5 and TRBJ2-1, the CDR3 gives the full variable domain: DAGVTQSPTHLIKTRGQQVTLRCSPISGHKSVSWYQQVLGQGPQFIFQYYEKEERGRGNFPDRFSARQFPNYSSELNVNALLLGDSALYLCASSLYLYNEQFFGPGTRLTVL.

A single count supports this clone. V is TRBV30 and J is TRBJ2-2; 9 bases match TRBD1. After removal of 4 bases from V and 8 bases from J, the junction contained 11 bases not matched to a gene. Germline-derived CDR1 and CDR2 are GTSNPN and SVGIG (reference sequence). CDR3 length equals 15 residues. The CDR3 spells CAWTLGTGSEGELFF. The CDR3 nucleotides read TGTGCCTGGACTTTGGGGACAGGGAGTGAGGGGGAGCTGTTTTTT. The full variable domain, with the rest looked up from reference TRBV30 and TRBJ2-2, is SQTIHQWPATLVQPVGSPLSLECTVEGTSNPNLYWYRQAAGRGLQLLFYSVGIGQISSEVPQNLSASRPQDRQFILSSKKLLLSDSGFYLCAWTLGTGSEGELFFGEGSRLTVL.

The CDR3, as DNA: TGTGCCAGCAGGTCCGGGCAGGATAGCACAGATACGCAGTATTTT. Amino acid sequence: CASRSGQDSTDTQYF. V is TRBV6-1 and J is TRBJ2-3, with D hard to call. CDR1 and CDR2 (germline): MNHNS, SASEGT. The CDR3 has 15 amino acids. Between the trimmed V and J ends, which lost 6 bases and 0 bases, there was a span of 13 bases.

The chain combines TRBV4-1 with TRBJ1-1; D is unclear. Trimming took off 2 bases at V and 3 bases at J, with 10 bases between the two ends. The germline V gene encodes CDR1 MGHRA and CDR2 YSYEKL. CDR3 length: 14 residues. The CDR3 is CASSQSGGDTEAFF. CDR3 DNA: TGCGCCAGCAGCCAATCAGGCGGGGACACTGAAGCTTTCTTT.

This sequence joins TRBV10-3 and TRBJ2-2; D uncertain. Looked up from germline, CDR1 is ENHRY and CDR2 is SYGVKD. This CDR3 contains 13 residues. V lost 7 bases, J lost 0 bases, and 6 bases lay in between. For the CDR3, the DNA is TGTGCCATCATGGAGACGAACACCGGGGAGCTGTTTTTT. It encodes CAIMETNTGELFF.

This chain uses TRBV15 with TRBJ2-1, with D possibly TRBD2 on 6 matching bases. The V gene lost 5 bases and the J gene lost 1 base, with 9 bases spanning the gap. The V gene's germline CDR1 is LNHNV and CDR2 YYDKDF (reference sequence). The length of the CDR3 is 14 residues. The CDR3 here is CATSVGRSYNEQFF. CDR3 bases: TGTGCCACCAGCGTGGGGAGGTCCTACAATGAGCAGTTCTTC.

The chain joins TRBV28 to TRBJ2-3, with 7 bases identical to TRBD2. V lost 5 bases to trimming and J lost 4 bases; unmatched junction nucleotides: 15. Germline assignment: CDR1 MDHEN and CDR2 SYDVKM. This CDR3 spans 17 amino acids. The CDR3: CASSPLPRREPADTQYF. The CDR3 region has the DNA TGTGCCAGCAGTCCTCTCCCTAGGCGGGAGCCTGCAGATACGCAGTATTTT.

This clone was detected once. DNA of the CDR3: TGTGCCAGCAGCCAAGAATCGTCCGGGACTAGCGGCTACGAGCAGTACTTC. Its protein product is CASSQESSGTSGYEQYF. V and J are TRBV4-2 and TRBJ2-7; 11 positions agree with TRBD2. From germline, CDR1 is LGHNA and CDR2 YNFKEQ. The CDR3 spans 17 residues. V shed 0 bases and J 3 bases; nucleotides not matched to a gene: 7.

This clone was seen only a few times. V and J are TRBV4-2 and TRBJ1-5; perhaps TRBD1 as D (5 bases). The CDR3 loop spans 14 amino acids. Trimming shortened V by 5 bases and J by 6 bases, and 14 bases separated the two germline ends. CDR1 and CDR2 from the germline V gene are LGHNA and YNFKEQ. Written as DNA, the CDR3 is TGTGCCAGCAGCTTGGCCGGGGACGGTCAGCCCCAGCATTTT. As protein: CASSLAGDGQPQHF.

This chain uses TRBV7-9 with TRBJ2-5, with D hard to call. TRBJ2-7 matches the DNA end more closely, so the J call is doubtful. The CDR3 runs to 11 residues. Germline CDR1 reads SEHNR; CDR2 reads FQNEAQ (reference sequence). The CDR3 DNA reads TGTGCCAGCAGTAGACTCTACGAGCAGTACTTC. This gives the protein CASSRLYEQYF.

By share, this clone ranks as medium-sized. This chain joins TRBV10-1 and TRBJ2-7, with 7 bases lining up with TRBD1. The CDR3 loop spans 12 amino acids. The V gene's germline CDR1 is WNHNN and CDR2 SYGVQD (reference sequence). Losses at the gene ends were 9 bases for V and 5 bases for J; bases not matched to a gene: 7. The chain's CDR3 is CASMTGTDEQYF. CDR3 in DNA: TGCGCCAGTATGACAGGGACCGACGAGCAGTACTTC.

The CDR3: CASSQLNSNNEQFF. As DNA, the CDR3 is TGTGCCAGCAGCCAATTAAACAGTAACAATGAGCAGTTCTTC. The V call is TRBV14, the J call TRBJ2-1; unclear D gene. CDR1 is SGHDN and CDR2 is FVKESK in the germline V gene. Trimming cost V 2 bases and J 5 bases, with 10 bases left between them. This CDR3 spans 14 amino acids.

The J gene is TRBJ2-2, the V gene TRBV14; no clear D gene. Trimming left V 0 bases short and J 4 bases short, with 12 bases between. Germline CDR1 SGHDN, CDR2 FVKESK. This CDR3 has 16 amino acids. The CDR3 protein is CASSQENSGFTGELFF. The CDR3 coding sequence is TGTGCCAGCAGCCAAGAGAACTCCGGATTCACCGGGGAGCTGTTTTTT.

J is TRBJ2-1 and V is TRBV27; D is perhaps TRBD2 (6 bases). The germline CDR1 and CDR2 sequences are MNHEY and SMNVEV (reference sequence). The CDR3 totals 14 residues. Trimming left V 0 bases short and J 5 bases short, with 8 bases between. The CDR3 DNA reads TGTGCCAGCAGTTTATCGGGACTCCACAATGAGCAGTTCTTC. Its translation: CASSLSGLHNEQFF.

J is TRBJ1-6 and V is TRBV28, with 7 bases matching TRBD1. The CDR3 totals 14 residues. CDR1 is MDHEN, CDR2 SYDVKM, per germline. J was trimmed by 7 bases and V by 2 bases; bases with no gene match: 2. This CDR3 reads CASSLRGLNSPLHF. The CDR3 DNA sequence: TGTGCCAGCAGTTTAAGGGGGCTCAATTCACCCCTCCACTTT.

The chain combines TRBV15 with TRBJ2-7, with D unresolved. Germline assignment: CDR1 LNHNV and CDR2 YYDKDF (reference sequence). CDR3 length equals 13 residues. V lost 0 bases, J lost 5 bases, and 8 bases lay in between. CDR3 sequence reads: CATSRDAPDEQYF. CDR3 in DNA: TGTGCCACCAGCAGAGATGCTCCGGACGAGCAGTACTTC.

The V call is TRBV11-1, the J call TRBJ2-7; D uncertain. The CDR3 extends over 13 amino acids. Germline CDR1 and CDR2: SGHAT and FQDESV (reference sequence). V was cut by 5 bases and J by 3 bases, with 11 bases left in between. The CDR3 protein is CASSPRTYYEQYF. The CDR3 coding sequence is TGTGCCAGCAGCCCACGTACCTACTACGAGCAGTACTTC.

The rearrangement links TRBV19 to TRBJ1-2; 12 bases match TRBD1. CDR1 LNHDA and CDR2 SQIVND come from the germline V gene (reference sequence). This CDR3 is 15 amino acids long. V shed 5 bases and J 7 bases; nucleotides not matched to a gene: 8. The DNA for the CDR3 is TGTGCCAGTAGTGGTCTGGGACAGGGGGCTGGTGGCTACACCTTC. It translates to CASSGLGQGAGGYTF.

The rearrangement joins TRBV25-1 to TRBJ2-5; D gene ambiguous. Germline V gives CDR1 MGHDK, CDR2 SYGVNS. Between the trimmed V and J ends, which lost 4 bases and 5 bases, there was a span of 5 bases. This CDR3 is 11 amino acids long. CDR3 in amino acids: CASSALETQYF. The CDR3 DNA reads TGTGCCAGCAGTGCGTTGGAGACCCAGTACTTC.

The chain links TRBV27 to TRBJ2-1; 10 nucleotides agree with TRBD2. This CDR3 is 17 amino acids long. Trimming cost V 0 bases and J 3 bases; bases outside gene matches: 5. Germline V gives CDR1 MNHEY, CDR2 SMNVEV (reference sequence). The CDR3 sequence: CASSLSPGLAVYNEQFF. DNA for the CDR3: TGTGCCAGCAGTTTATCGCCAGGACTAGCGGTCTACAATGAGCAGTTCTTC.

For the CDR3, the DNA is TGCGCCAGCAGCACGGGGGACAGCAATCAGCCCCAGCATTTT. This encodes CASSTGDSNQPQHF. This sequence joins TRBV4-1 and TRBJ1-5; TRBD1 is a possible D gene (5 bases). The germline CDR1 and CDR2 sequences are MGHRA and YSYEKL. The CDR3 covers 14 residues. With 5 bases removed from V and 1 base from J, the gap between germline ends came to 9 bases.

The V gene is TRBV29-1, the J gene TRBJ1-3; weak D call: TRBD1 (5 bases). The CDR3 is made up of 11 amino acids. The V end lost 3 bases, the J end lost 7 bases, and 7 bases lay between the germline ends. The V gene's germline CDR1 is SQVTM and CDR2 ANQGSEA. The DNA for the CDR3 is TGCAGCGTTGATGGGGGGAACACCATATATTTT. It codes for CSVDGGNTIYF.